This T cell receptor beta chain was sequenced during a study of T cell responses to AZD1222 COVID-19 vaccine. Profiling relied on immunoSEQ multiplex PCR, and the TCRdb table lists in-frame clones only, not all of them. The sample holds some 100,000 clones, just over 85% seen once. This CDR3 is built from 13 residues. Germline CDR1 reads LGHDT; CDR2 reads YNNKEL (reference sequence). V dropped 5 bases and J dropped 5 bases, with 12 bases sitting between them. Study-wide points: After two AZD1222 doses, spike-specific TCR breadth and depth rose versus day 0. Among the donors, most were white British and more were female, and clonal diversity was possibly underestimated. Variant regions that are unmutated are reportedly the target of nearly half of spike-specific TCRs. The number of AZD1222 recipients seropositive at baseline was only five or six.

Points on this clone: The antigen remains undetermined.

The clonotype comes from an adult in good health. The chain has TRBV3-1 (or the pseudogene TRBV3-2) and TRBJ1-1; D gene ambiguous. The sequencing used peripheral blood, collected on day 0 of AZD1222 vaccination. The CDR3 here is CASSAGHRTEAFF. CDR3 DNA sequence: TGTGCCAGCAGCGCCGGGCACCGGACTGAAGCTTTCTTT.